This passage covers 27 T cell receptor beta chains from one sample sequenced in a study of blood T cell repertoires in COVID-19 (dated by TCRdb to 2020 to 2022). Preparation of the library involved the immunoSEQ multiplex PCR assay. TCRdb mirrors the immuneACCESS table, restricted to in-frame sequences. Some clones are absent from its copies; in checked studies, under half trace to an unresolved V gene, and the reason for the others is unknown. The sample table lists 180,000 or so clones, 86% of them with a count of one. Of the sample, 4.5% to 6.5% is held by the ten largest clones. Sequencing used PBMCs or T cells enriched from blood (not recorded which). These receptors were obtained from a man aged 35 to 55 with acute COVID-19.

CDR3 sequence reads: CASSIIAGQETQYF. The CDR3 coding sequence is TGCGCCAGCAGCATAATAGCGGGACAAGAGACCCAGTACTTC. This chain links TRBV5-1 with TRBJ2-5; 8 bases agree with TRBD2. Per germline, CDR1 SGHRS and CDR2 YFSETQ. Trimming cost V 4 bases and J 2 bases; bases outside gene matches: 4. The CDR3 is 14 residues long.

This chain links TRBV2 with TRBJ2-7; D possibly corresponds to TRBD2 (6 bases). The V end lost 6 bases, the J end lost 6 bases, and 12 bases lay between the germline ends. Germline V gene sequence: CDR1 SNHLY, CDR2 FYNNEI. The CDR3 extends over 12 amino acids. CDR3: CASSGGGSEQYF. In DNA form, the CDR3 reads TGTGCCAGCAGCGGTGGGGGGTCCGAGCAGTACTTC.

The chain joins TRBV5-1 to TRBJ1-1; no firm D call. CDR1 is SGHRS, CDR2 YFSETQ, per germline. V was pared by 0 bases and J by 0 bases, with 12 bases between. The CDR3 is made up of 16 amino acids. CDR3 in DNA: TGCGCCAGCAGCTTGGAGGGAGGGAAAGTGAACACTGAAGCTTTCTTT. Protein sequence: CASSLEGGKVNTEAFF. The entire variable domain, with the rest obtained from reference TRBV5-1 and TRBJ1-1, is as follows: KAGVTQTPRYLIKTRGQQVTLSCSPISGHRSVSWYQQTPGQGLQFLFEYFSETQRNKGNFPGRFSGRQFSNSRSEMNVSTLELGDSALYLCASSLEGGKVNTEAFFGQGTRLTVV.

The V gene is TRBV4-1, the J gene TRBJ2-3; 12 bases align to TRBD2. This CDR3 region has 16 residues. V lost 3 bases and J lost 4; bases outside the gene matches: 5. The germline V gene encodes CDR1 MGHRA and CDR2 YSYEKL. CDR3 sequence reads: CASSHETSGSSDTQYF. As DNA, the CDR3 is TGCGCCAGCAGCCACGAGACTAGCGGGAGCTCAGATACGCAGTATTTT.

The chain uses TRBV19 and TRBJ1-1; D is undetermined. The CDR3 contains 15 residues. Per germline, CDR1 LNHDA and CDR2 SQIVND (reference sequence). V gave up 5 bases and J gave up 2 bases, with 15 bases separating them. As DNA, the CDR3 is TGTGCCAGTAGTCCCCTGGCACAGCAAAACACTGAAGCTTTCTTT. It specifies CASSPLAQQNTEAFF.

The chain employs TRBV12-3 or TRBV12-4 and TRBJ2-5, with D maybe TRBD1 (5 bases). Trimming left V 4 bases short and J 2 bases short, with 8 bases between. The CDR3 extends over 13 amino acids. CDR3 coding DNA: TGTGCCAGCAGTTGGGGCAGTCAAGAGACCCAGTACTTC. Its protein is CASSWGSQETQYF.

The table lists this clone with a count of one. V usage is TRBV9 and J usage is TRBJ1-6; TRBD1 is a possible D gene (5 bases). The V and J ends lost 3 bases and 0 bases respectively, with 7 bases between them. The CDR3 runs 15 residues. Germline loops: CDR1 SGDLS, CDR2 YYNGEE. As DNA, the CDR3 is TGTGCCAGCAGCGCGGGGGTCTCCTATAATTCACCCCTCCACTTT. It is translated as CASSAGVSYNSPLHF.

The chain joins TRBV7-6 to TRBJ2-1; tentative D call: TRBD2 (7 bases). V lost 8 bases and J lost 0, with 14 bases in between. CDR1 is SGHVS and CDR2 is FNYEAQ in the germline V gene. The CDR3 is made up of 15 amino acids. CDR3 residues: CASGGGQSSYNEQFF. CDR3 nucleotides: TGTGCCAGCGGGGGGGGGCAAAGCTCCTACAATGAGCAGTTCTTC. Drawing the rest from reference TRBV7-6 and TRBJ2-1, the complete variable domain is GAGVSQSPRYKVTKRGQDVALRCDPISGHVSLYWYRQALGQGPEFLTYFNYEAQQDKSGLPNDRFSAERPEGSISTLTIQRTEQRDSAMYRCASGGGQSSYNEQFFGPGTRLTVL.

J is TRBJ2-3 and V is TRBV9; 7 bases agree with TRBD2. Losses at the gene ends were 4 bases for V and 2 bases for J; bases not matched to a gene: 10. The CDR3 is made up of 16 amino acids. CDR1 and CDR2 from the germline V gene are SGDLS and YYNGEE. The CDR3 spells CASSPVGRGITDTQYF. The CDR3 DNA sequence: TGTGCCAGCAGCCCCGTGGGGCGGGGGATCACAGATACGCAGTATTTT.

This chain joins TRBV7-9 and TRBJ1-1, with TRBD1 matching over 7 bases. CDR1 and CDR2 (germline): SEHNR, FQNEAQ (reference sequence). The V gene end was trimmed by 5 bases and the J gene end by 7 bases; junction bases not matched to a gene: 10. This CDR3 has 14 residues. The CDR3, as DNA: TGTGCCAGCAGCCACGACAGGGCGGGGGGTGAAGCTTTCTTT. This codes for CASSHDRAGGEAFF.

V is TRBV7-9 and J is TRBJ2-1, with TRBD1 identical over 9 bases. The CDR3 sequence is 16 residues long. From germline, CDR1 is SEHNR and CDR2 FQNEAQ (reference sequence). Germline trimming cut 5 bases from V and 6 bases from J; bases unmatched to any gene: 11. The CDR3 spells CASSGRDRAGSNEQFF. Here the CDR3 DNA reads TGTGCCAGCAGCGGACGGGACAGGGCGGGGAGCAATGAGCAGTTCTTC.

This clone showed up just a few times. CDR3 sequence reads: CASSFIARGMGEQYF. CDR3 sequence (DNA): TGCGCCAGCAGCTTTATCGCCAGGGGAATGGGGGAGCAGTACTTC. The chain employs TRBV5-1 and TRBJ2-7; D might be TRBD1 (6 bases). The CDR3 is 15 amino acids. V was cut by 2 bases and J by 7 bases, with 19 bases left in between. Germline V lookup: CDR1 SGHRS, CDR2 YFSETQ.

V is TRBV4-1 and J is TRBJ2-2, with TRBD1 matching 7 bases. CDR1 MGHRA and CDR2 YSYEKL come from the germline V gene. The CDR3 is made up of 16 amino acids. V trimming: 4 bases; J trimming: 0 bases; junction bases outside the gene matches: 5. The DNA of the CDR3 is TGCGCCAGCAGCCGAAGGGGGCAGTCGAACACCGGGGAGCTGTTTTTT. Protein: CASSRRGQSNTGELFF.

CDR3 loop: CAWADSGANVLTF. The DNA of the CDR3 is TGTGCCTGGGCAGACTCTGGGGCCAACGTCCTGACTTTC. The chain links TRBV30 to TRBJ2-6; D gene ambiguous. The CDR3 length is 13 residues. The V gene lost 5 bases and the J gene lost 0 bases, with 5 bases spanning the gap. Germline CDR1 GTSNPN, CDR2 SVGIG (reference sequence).

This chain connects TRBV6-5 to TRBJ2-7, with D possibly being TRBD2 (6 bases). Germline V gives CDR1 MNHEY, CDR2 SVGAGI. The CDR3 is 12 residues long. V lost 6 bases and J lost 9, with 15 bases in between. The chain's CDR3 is CASSGLAGPQYF. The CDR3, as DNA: TGTGCCAGCAGCGGTTTGGCGGGACCGCAGTACTTC.

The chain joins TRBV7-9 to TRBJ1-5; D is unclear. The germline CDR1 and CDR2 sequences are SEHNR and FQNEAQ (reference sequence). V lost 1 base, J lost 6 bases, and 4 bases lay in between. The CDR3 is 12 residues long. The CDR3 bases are TGTGCCAGCAGCTTAGGGAGTCAGCCCCAGCATTTT. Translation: CASSLGSQPQHF.

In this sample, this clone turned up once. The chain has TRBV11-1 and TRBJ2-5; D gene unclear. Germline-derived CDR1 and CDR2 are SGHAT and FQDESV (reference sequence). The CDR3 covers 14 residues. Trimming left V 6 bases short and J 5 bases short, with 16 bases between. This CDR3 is CASSPSLEPETQYF. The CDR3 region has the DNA TGTGCCAGCAGTCCTTCGCTGGAGCCTGAGACCCAGTACTTC.

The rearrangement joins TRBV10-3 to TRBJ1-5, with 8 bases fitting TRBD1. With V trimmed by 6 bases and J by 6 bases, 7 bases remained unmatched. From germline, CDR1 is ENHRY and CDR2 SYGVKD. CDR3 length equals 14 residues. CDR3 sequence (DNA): TGTGCCATCAGCCCGGACAGGGAAGGTCAGCCCCAGCATTTT. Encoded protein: CAISPDREGQPQHF.

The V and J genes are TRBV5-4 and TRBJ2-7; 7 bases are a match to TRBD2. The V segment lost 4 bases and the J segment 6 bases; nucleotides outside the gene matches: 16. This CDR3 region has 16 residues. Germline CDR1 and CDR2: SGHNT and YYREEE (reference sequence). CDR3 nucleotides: TGTGCCAGCAGCCCCCCCCGGGCTAGCGGTCGGGGCGAGCAGTACTTC. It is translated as CASSPPRASGRGEQYF.

The CDR3 bases are TGTGCCAGTAGTATAGTAACAGGGGCGAGCGGGGAGCTGTTTTTT. Amino acid sequence: CASSIVTGASGELFF. The chain is built from TRBV19 and TRBJ2-2; 7 nucleotides match TRBD1. Germline V gene sequence: CDR1 LNHDA, CDR2 SQIVND (reference sequence). The ends lost 1 base at V and 7 bases at J; junction bases unmatched: 6. The CDR3 contains 15 residues.

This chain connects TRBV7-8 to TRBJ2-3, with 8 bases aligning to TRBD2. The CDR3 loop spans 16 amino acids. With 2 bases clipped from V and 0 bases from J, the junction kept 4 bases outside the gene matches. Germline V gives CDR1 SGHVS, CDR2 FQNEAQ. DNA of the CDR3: TGTGCCAGCAGCTTACGGACTAGCCAAAGCACAGATACGCAGTATTTT. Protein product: CASSLRTSQSTDTQYF.

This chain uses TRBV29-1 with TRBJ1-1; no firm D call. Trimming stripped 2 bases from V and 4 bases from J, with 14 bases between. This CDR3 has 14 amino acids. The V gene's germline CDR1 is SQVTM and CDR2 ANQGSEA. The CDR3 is CSVETQTSITEAFF. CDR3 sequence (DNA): TGCAGCGTTGAAACACAGACCAGCATCACTGAAGCTTTCTTT.

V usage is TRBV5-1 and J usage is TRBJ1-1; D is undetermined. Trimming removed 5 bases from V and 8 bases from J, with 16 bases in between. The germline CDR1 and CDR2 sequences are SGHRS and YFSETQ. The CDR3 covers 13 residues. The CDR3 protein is CASSGVGAWEAFF. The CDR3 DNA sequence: TGCGCCAGCAGTGGAGTCGGAGCTTGGGAAGCTTTCTTT.

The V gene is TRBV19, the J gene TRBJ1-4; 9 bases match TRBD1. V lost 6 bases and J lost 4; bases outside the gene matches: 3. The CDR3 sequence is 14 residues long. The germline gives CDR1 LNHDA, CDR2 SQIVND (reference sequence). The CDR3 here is CASREDRGNEKLFF. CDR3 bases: TGTGCCAGTAGAGAGGACAGGGGTAATGAAAAACTGTTTTTT.

CDR3: CASRRTSVGAGAYNEQFF. The CDR3 coding sequence is TGTGCCAGCAGACGTACCTCTGTTGGGGCGGGGGCTTACAATGAGCAGTTCTTC. V gene TRBV28 combines with J gene TRBJ2-1; a possible D gene is TRBD2 (7 bases). Between the trimmed V and J ends, which lost 6 bases and 4 bases, there was a span of 25 bases. Looked up from germline, CDR1 is MDHEN and CDR2 is SYDVKM. This CDR3 is 18 amino acids long. Full variable domain (rest looked up from reference TRBV28 and TRBJ2-1): DVKVTQSSRYLVKRTGEKVFLECVQDMDHENMFWYRQDPGLGLRLIYFSYDVKMKEKGDIPEGYSVSREKKERFSLILESASTNQTSMYLCASRRTSVGAGAYNEQFFGPGTRLTVL.

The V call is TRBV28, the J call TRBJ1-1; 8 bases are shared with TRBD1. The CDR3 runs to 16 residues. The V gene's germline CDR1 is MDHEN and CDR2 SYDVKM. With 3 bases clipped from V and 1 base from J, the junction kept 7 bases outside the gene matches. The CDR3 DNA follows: TGTGCCAGCAGTTTGCCGACCGGGACAGGGAACACTGAAGCTTTCTTT. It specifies CASSLPTGTGNTEAFF.

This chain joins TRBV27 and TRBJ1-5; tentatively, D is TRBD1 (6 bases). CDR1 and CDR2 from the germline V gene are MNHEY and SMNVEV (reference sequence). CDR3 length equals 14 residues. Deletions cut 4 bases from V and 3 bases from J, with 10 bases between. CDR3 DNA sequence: TGTGCCAGCAGTTCTGGACAGTTCAATCAGCCCCAGCATTTT. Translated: CASSSGQFNQPQHF.